These 27 T cell receptor beta chains came from one sample sequenced in a study of shared T cell receptors in the human thymus. Sequenced by immunoSEQ multiplex PCR; TCRdb stores in-frame clones only, minus some. The table includes 450,000 to 650,000 clones, roughly 74% detected once. The same sample was also used in a study of human thymus T cells.

Sequencing input: thymocytes. The receptors here all came from a boy under two years old with a congenital heart defect.

This clone has a single count. This rearrangement joins TRBV28 to TRBJ2-3, with 16 bases identical to TRBD2. The CDR3 extends over 18 amino acids. The V and J ends lost 6 bases and 2 bases, in that order; junction bases with no gene match: 8. CDR1 is MDHEN and CDR2 is SYDVKM in the germline V gene. The CDR3 sequence is CASRAGTSGRAPTDTQYF. In DNA, the CDR3 is TGTGCCAGCAGGGCTGGGACTAGCGGGAGGGCCCCCACAGATACGCAGTATTTT.

The V call is TRBV27, the J call TRBJ2-1, with TRBD2 matching over 8 bases. V shed 5 bases, J shed 7 bases, and the junction held 16 bases outside the gene matches. CDR1 and CDR2 from the germline V gene are MNHEY and SMNVEV (reference sequence). CDR3 length: 17 amino acids. In DNA form, the CDR3 reads TGTGCCAGCAGTCCGCCCCGCCTTGCGGGAGGAGGGAATGAGCAGTTCTTC. Encoded protein: CASSPPRLAGGGNEQFF.

The J gene is TRBJ2-3, the V gene TRBV11-3, with a tentative D call TRBD1 (6 bases). Per the germline V gene, CDR1 is SGHNT and CDR2 is YENEEA. The CDR3 is 16 amino acids. Trimming left V 0 bases short and J 2 bases short, with 12 bases between. The CDR3 nucleotides read TGTGCCAGCAGCTTAGACAGGGGACCCAACACAGATACGCAGTATTTT. It codes for CASSLDRGPNTDTQYF.

The chain recombines TRBV25-1 with TRBJ2-7; tentatively, D is TRBD1 (6 bases). In germline, CDR1 is MGHDK, CDR2 SYGVNS. The CDR3 is made up of 13 amino acids. V was pared by 2 bases and J by 3 bases, with 8 bases between. CDR3 sequence reads: CASSEGGIYEQYF. For the CDR3, the DNA is TGTGCCAGCAGTGAAGGGGGCATCTACGAGCAGTACTTC.

This chain connects TRBV7-9 to TRBJ1-1; tentative D call: TRBD1 (5 bases). Germline V gene lookup returns CDR1 SEHNR and CDR2 FQNEAQ (reference sequence). Deletions cut 5 bases from V and 0 bases from J, with 13 bases between. This CDR3 comprises 15 residues. The CDR3 sequence is CASSHIQVMNTEAFF. CDR3 sequence (DNA): TGTGCCAGCAGCCATATACAGGTCATGAACACTGAAGCTTTCTTT.

This clone was observed a handful of times. The rearrangement joins TRBV7-6 to TRBJ1-2, with D maybe TRBD1 (5 bases). V was clipped by 5 bases and J by 5 bases, with 18 bases between them. The CDR3 has 15 residues. CDR1 and CDR2 (germline): SGHVS, FNYEAQ. This chain's CDR3 is CASSPHRGKHYGYTF. The CDR3, as DNA: TGTGCCAGCAGCCCCCATAGGGGAAAGCATTATGGCTACACCTTC.

This clone was observed once. The chain employs TRBV27 and TRBJ2-7; 7 bases align to TRBD1. Germline assignment: CDR1 MNHEY and CDR2 SMNVEV (reference sequence). The CDR3 is made up of 13 amino acids. V shed 5 bases and J 5 bases; nucleotides not matched to a gene: 6. DNA for the CDR3: TGTGCCAGCAGTCCGTCGACAGGGAACGAGCAGTACTTC. Its translation: CASSPSTGNEQYF.

The rearrangement uses TRBV29-1 and TRBJ1-2, with a weak D call TRBD1 (6 bases). Trimming removed 3 bases at V and 7 bases at J, with 12 bases between. The CDR3 totals 12 residues. The germline V gene encodes CDR1 SQVTM and CDR2 ANQGSEA. CDR3 protein: CSVEGQGSGYTF. Here the CDR3 DNA reads TGCAGCGTTGAGGGTCAGGGGAGTGGCTACACCTTC.

The chain employs TRBV5-1 and TRBJ2-1, with 13 nucleotides matching TRBD2. CDR3 length: 16 amino acids. CDR1 is SGHRS, CDR2 YFSETQ, per germline. The V segment lost 3 bases and the J segment 9 bases; nucleotides outside the gene matches: 9. Written as DNA, the CDR3 is TGCGCCAGCAGCTGGGGACTAGCGGGACTGTTCCGTGAGCAGTTCTTC. It translates to CASSWGLAGLFREQFF.

This chain uses TRBV5-1 with TRBJ2-1, with TRBD1 matching over 10 bases. The CDR3 has 15 amino acids. With 4 bases clipped from V and 4 bases from J, the junction kept 5 bases outside the gene matches. Germline loops: CDR1 SGHRS, CDR2 YFSETQ. In DNA form, the CDR3 reads TGCGCCAGCAGCGAGGACAGGGGGGCATACAATGAGCAGTTCTTC. Its translation is CASSEDRGAYNEQFF.

The chain joins TRBV4-2 to TRBJ2-7; 9 nucleotides align to TRBD1. This CDR3 is 15 amino acids long. Germline values: CDR1 LGHNA, CDR2 YNFKEQ. After removal of 4 bases from V and 2 bases from J, the junction contained 6 bases not matched to a gene. CDR3 sequence reads: CASSPPRDRAYEQYF. The CDR3 DNA reads as TGTGCCAGCAGCCCTCCTCGGGACAGGGCCTACGAGCAGTACTTC.

The chain couples TRBV29-1 to TRBJ2-7; 9 nucleotides line up with TRBD1. CDR3 length: 15 amino acids. With 4 bases clipped from V and 0 bases from J, the junction kept 7 bases outside the gene matches. CDR1 and CDR2 (germline): SQVTM, ANQGSEA. DNA for the CDR3: TGCAGCGTTGCAGATCGGGACAGGGACTCCTACGAGCAGTACTTC. Translated, it gives CSVADRDRDSYEQYF.

CDR3 DNA sequence: TGTGCCAGCAGCGCCGACAGGGGTGATCAGCCCCAGCATTTT. Translated: CASSADRGDQPQHF. This chain uses TRBV7-9 with TRBJ1-5; 8 bases are shared with TRBD1. With 5 bases clipped from V and 5 bases from J, the junction kept 5 bases outside the gene matches. The CDR3 covers 14 residues. Looked up from germline, CDR1 is SEHNR and CDR2 is FQNEAQ (reference sequence). The whole variable domain, remainder taken from reference TRBV7-9 and TRBJ1-5, is DTGVSQNPRHKITKRGQNVTFRCDPISEHNRLYWYRQTLGQGPEFLTYFQNEAQLEKSRLLSDRFSAERPKGSFSTLEIQRTEQGDSAMYLCASSADRGDQPQHFGDGTRLSIL.

This clone was seen more than once but under ten times. The chain has TRBV19 and TRBJ2-3, with 11 bases matching TRBD2. This CDR3 is 14 amino acids long. From germline, CDR1 is LNHDA and CDR2 SQIVND (reference sequence). Trimming at V came to 6 bases and at J to 4 bases, leaving 3 bases not matched to a gene. CDR3 residues: CASSPGLAADTQYF. The CDR3 DNA follows: TGTGCCAGTAGCCCGGGACTAGCGGCAGATACGCAGTATTTT.

The rearrangement uses TRBV4-3 and TRBJ2-5; TRBD2 matches at 7 bases. Germline V CDR1 and CDR2: LGHNA, YSLEER. CDR3 size: 16 residues. V lost 0 bases and J lost 3; bases outside the gene matches: 7. The CDR3, as DNA: TGCGCCAGCAGCCAAGATATGGCTAGCGGAAAAGAGACCCAGTACTTC. Its translation: CASSQDMASGKETQYF.

The V and J genes are TRBV5-1 and TRBJ2-3; D call uncertain. Between the trimmed V and J ends, which lost 0 bases and 2 bases, there was a span of 13 bases. This CDR3 region has 16 residues. Looked up from germline, CDR1 is SGHRS and CDR2 is YFSETQ. The chain's CDR3 is CASSLGARFPTDTQYF. The CDR3 DNA reads as TGCGCCAGCAGCTTGGGAGCCCGATTCCCCACAGATACGCAGTATTTT.

The chain links TRBV7-2 to TRBJ1-1; possibly TRBD1 for D (6 bases). The CDR3 spans 14 residues. V lost 3 bases to trimming and J lost 4 bases, with 12 bases between them. Germline V CDR1 and CDR2: SGHTA, FQGNSA. The DNA of the CDR3 is TGTGCCAGCAGCTTTGCAGGGGCTGCCACTGAAGCTTTCTTT. This codes for CASSFAGAATEAFF. Full variable domain (remainder filled in from reference TRBV7-2 and TRBJ1-1): GAGVSQSPSNKVTEKGKDVELRCDPISGHTALYWYRQSLGQGLEFLIYFQGNSAPDKSGLPSDRFSAERTGGSVSTLTIQRTQQEDSAVYLCASSFAGAATEAFFGQGTRLTVV.

V usage is TRBV7-2 and J usage is TRBJ1-4; maybe TRBD1 (6 bases). CDR1 is SGHTA and CDR2 is FQGNSA in the germline V gene. Trimming stripped 2 bases from V and 8 bases from J, with 12 bases between. CDR3 size: 14 residues. The CDR3 DNA reads as TGTGCCAGCAGCTTATTAGGGGGAGGGGAAAAACTGTTTTTT. It codes for CASSLLGGGEKLFF.

The chain is built from TRBV6-4 and TRBJ2-7, with D perhaps TRBD2 (5 bases). The length of the CDR3 is 10 residues. V lost 5 bases and J lost 7, with 6 bases in between. Germline lookup yields CDR1 MRHNA and CDR2 SNTAGT. The CDR3 region is CASSSGEQYF. For the CDR3, the DNA is TGTGCCAGCAGTTCGGGGGAGCAGTACTTC.

The rearrangement uses TRBV14 and TRBJ1-3; possibly TRBD1 for D (5 bases). Deletions cut 2 bases from V and 3 bases from J, with 17 bases between. Germline loops: CDR1 SGHDN, CDR2 FVKESK. CDR3 length: 17 residues. Here the CDR3 reads CASSQTRKGGDGNTIYF. CDR3 sequence (DNA): TGTGCCAGCAGCCAAACTAGAAAAGGAGGGGATGGAAACACCATATATTTT.

The chain recombines TRBV4-1 with TRBJ2-7; D gene unclear. Trimming left V 0 bases short and J 2 bases short, with 11 bases between. The CDR3 loop spans 15 amino acids. The germline gives CDR1 MGHRA, CDR2 YSYEKL. The CDR3 DNA reads TGCGCCAGCAGCCAAGATCAGGCTAATACCTACGAGCAGTACTTC. It specifies CASSQDQANTYEQYF.

There are a few counts of this clone. The rearrangement links TRBV27 to TRBJ2-7; the match to TRBD2 covers 9 bases. V was pared by 0 bases and J by 4 bases, with 16 bases of the junction left unmatched. The length of the CDR3 is 19 residues. Germline V lookup: CDR1 MNHEY, CDR2 SMNVEV (reference sequence). The CDR3 spells CASSLSTPVVREGQYEQYF. CDR3 in DNA: TGTGCCAGCAGTTTATCCACACCAGTTGTGCGGGAGGGACAGTACGAGCAGTACTTC.

The V and J genes are TRBV5-6 and TRBJ2-7, with 8 positions matching TRBD2. Germline CDR1 and CDR2: SGHDT and YYEEEE. The CDR3 is 15 amino acids. V dropped 4 bases and J dropped 0; count of bases not matched to a gene: 6. The DNA of the CDR3 is TGTGCCAGCAGCAACCAAGGGACTAGCTCCTACGAGCAGTACTTC. Translating gives CASSNQGTSSYEQYF.

CDR3 in amino acids: CASSLDRTSGVNEQFF. In DNA form, the CDR3 reads TGTGCCAGCAGCTTAGATCGGACTAGCGGGGTCAATGAGCAGTTCTTC. This chain connects TRBV11-2 to TRBJ2-1, with 12 nucleotides matching TRBD2. The CDR3 consists of 16 residues. J lost 6 bases, V lost 0 bases, and 3 bases had no gene match. Germline V gene sequence: CDR1 SGHAT, CDR2 FQNNGV.

This clone was counted a few times. CDR3 sequence: CASSLETGDTGELFF. CDR3 nucleotides: TGTGCCAGCAGCTTAGAGACAGGGGACACCGGGGAGCTGTTTTTT. The V gene is TRBV11-2, the J gene TRBJ2-2, with TRBD1 matching 8 bases. V was clipped by 0 bases and J by 3 bases; unmatched bases: 0. This CDR3 contains 15 residues. CDR1 SGHAT and CDR2 FQNNGV come from the germline V gene.

The sample holds one count of this clone. CDR3 amino acids: CASSRAGQGWDQPQHF. In DNA, the CDR3 is TGCGCCAGCAGCCGGGCCGGACAGGGCTGGGATCAGCCCCAGCATTTT. This rearrangement joins TRBV4-1 to TRBJ1-5, with 8 bases lining up with TRBD1. Per the germline V gene, CDR1 is MGHRA and CDR2 is YSYEKL. V shed 4 bases and J 5 bases; nucleotides not matched to a gene: 10. This CDR3 has 16 amino acids.

CDR3 sequence (DNA): TGTGCCAGCTACCGCCGGGGTGAGACCTACGAGCAGTACTTC. Translation: CASYRRGETYEQYF. V is TRBV21-1 and J is TRBJ2-7; the table assigns TRBD2, which was not confirmed against the DNA. TRBV21-1 is noted as a pseudogene. CDR3 length: 14 residues.